Listed here is a single TCR beta chain. Other nucleotide sequences from this sample produce the same CDR3. This sample is drawn from a study of technical replicates of blood from several donors. The CDR3 runs 16 residues. The V end was cut by 1 base, the J end by 1 base, with 8 bases between. Germline-derived CDR1 and CDR2 are SEHNR and FQNEAQ (reference sequence). Sequencing used immunoSEQ multiplex PCR; TCRdb keeps in-frame clones, though not all of them. Of tens of thousands of clones listed, around 94% are singletons. This receptor was identified in a human donor in good health. Material: T cells isolated from PBMCs. The chain combines TRBV7-9 with TRBJ2-6; D is possibly TRBD2 (6 bases). The CDR3 DNA reads as TGTGCCAGCAGCTTAGGCGCGGGGTCTGGGGCCAACGTCCTGACTTTC. It yields the protein CASSLGAGSGANVLTF.